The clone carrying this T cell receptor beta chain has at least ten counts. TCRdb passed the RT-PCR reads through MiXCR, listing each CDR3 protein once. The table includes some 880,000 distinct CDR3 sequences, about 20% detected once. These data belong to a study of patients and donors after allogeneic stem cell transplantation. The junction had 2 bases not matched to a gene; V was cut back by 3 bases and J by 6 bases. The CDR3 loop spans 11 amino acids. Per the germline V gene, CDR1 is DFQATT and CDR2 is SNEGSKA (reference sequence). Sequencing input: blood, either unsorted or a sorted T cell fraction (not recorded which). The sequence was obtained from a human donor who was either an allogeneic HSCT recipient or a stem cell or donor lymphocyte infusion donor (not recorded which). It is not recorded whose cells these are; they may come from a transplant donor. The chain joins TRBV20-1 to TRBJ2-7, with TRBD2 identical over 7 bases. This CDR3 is CSARGGTEQYF. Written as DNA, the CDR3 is TGCAGTGCTAGGGGAGGGACCGAGCAGTACTTC.